Listed below are T cell receptor beta chains from one sample, sequenced in a study of CD8 T cells in Susac syndrome. TCRdb called the immunoSEQ multiplex PCR reads again in MiXCR, with one record for every CDR3 protein. The sample includes about 60,000 distinct CDR3 sequences, 85% to 95% of them seen just once. Material for sequencing was CD8+ T cells from PBMCs. The source of these receptors is a human donor with multiple sclerosis. The CDR3 runs from the conserved cysteine through the conserved F or W. A D gene is named only where the DNA matches it firmly. A clone size is listed for some rows: how often the clone was seen (once, few, many), or a class if it is expanded.

d_call clone_size j_call v_call cdr3_nt cdr3_aa
NA once TRBJ1-1 TRBV29-1 TGCAGCGTTGGAGGAGACAGTGTGAACACTGAAGCTTTCTTT CSVGGDSVNTEAFF
NA NA TRBJ2-5 TRBV5-6 TGTGCCAGCAGCCGTGGATTTTCGGGGACCCAGTACTTC CASSRGFSGTQYF
NA NA TRBJ2-5 TRBV5-6 TGTGCCAGCAGCCCCAGGTCACAGAATTACCAAGAGACCCAGTACTTC CASSPRSQNYQETQYF
TRBD1 NA TRBJ2-7 TRBV6-5 TGTGCCAGCAATCGAAAGGGACAGCCTTACGAGCAGTACTTC CASNRKGQPYEQYF
NA NA TRBJ2-1 TRBV9 TGTGCCAGCAGCGTAGAGGGGCACTACAATGAGCAGTTCTTC CASSVEGHYNEQFF
NA NA TRBJ2-3 TRBV29-1 TGCAGCGGCCTGGCGAGTAGGGGCACAGATACGCAGTATTTT CSGLASRGTDTQYF
TRBD2 NA TRBJ2-7 TRBV27 TGTGCCAGCAGTCTAACCGCTGGACTAGCGGGAGTCGAGCAGTACTTC CASSLTAGLAGVEQYF
NA NA TRBJ2-3 TRBV7-8 TGTGCCAGCAGCAGCATCCAGGAGCCCGCAGATACGCAGTATTTT CASSSIQEPADTQYF
TRBD1 NA TRBJ2-7 TRBV4-1 TGCGCCAGCAGCCAAGGGACAGGGGGACTCTACGAGCAGTACTTC CASSQGTGGLYEQYF
NA NA TRBJ1-6 TRBV6-5 TGTGCCAGCTCTTGGGACCGCGATTCACCCCTCCACTTT CASSWDRDSPLHF
NA NA TRBJ2-3 TRBV28 TGTGCCAGCAGTTACTCGCATACGCAGTATTTT CASSYSHTQYF
NA NA TRBJ2-7 TRBV29-1 TGCAGCGTTGAATTAGTGAGTTCCCACGAGCAGTACTTC CSVELVSSHEQYF
TRBD2 NA TRBJ2-5 TRBV11-3 TGTGCCAGCAGCTTAACCGCACTAGCGGGGGCCCAGTACTTC CASSLTALAGAQYF
TRBD2 NA TRBJ2-3 TRBV20-1 TGCAGTGCTAGAGACCCCCCACTAGCGGGCCGAACAGATACGCAGTATTTT CSARDPPLAGRTDTQYF